The clone carrying this TCR beta chain was counted a few times. Its antigen is not known. The data were obtained in a study of beta chain features in type 1 diabetes. Donors underwent one heparinised blood draw, about 110 mL on average. A CD45RO/CCR7/CD25/CD127/CD95/CD27 panel sorted naive, central memory, regulatory and stem cell-like memory CD4+ cells. Sequencing targeted expressed TCRB transcripts, as all isolated RNA had been reverse transcribed. The protocol was immunoSEQ multiplex PCR, while the TCRdb copy is restricted to in-frame clones and leaves out a portion. Here the sample spans 250,000 to 300,000 clones, roughly an eighth being singletons. General study results and limits: TCRB CDR3s were moderately but significantly shorter in Type 1 diabetes patients in all four CD4+ subsets. For TCRB rearrangement, an influence of HLA type remained unresolved here.

V shed 3 bases and J shed 1 base, with 10 bases lying between them. The CDR3 spans 14 residues. CDR1 is MDHEN, CDR2 SYDVKM, per germline. This chain joins TRBV28 and TRBJ2-7; D remains unclear. Specimen: naive CD4+ T cells from blood. The sequence derives from a man aged 25 to 40 with type 1 diabetes. CDR3 protein: CASSLAAGSYEQYF. CDR3 nucleotide sequence: TGTGCCAGCAGTTTGGCGGCCGGTTCCTACGAGCAGTACTTC.